These 10 T cell receptor beta chains originate from one sample sequenced in a study of CD8 T cells in Susac syndrome (dated by TCRdb to between 2017 and 2020). The protocol used for the library was the immunoSEQ multiplex PCR assay. RNA was extracted with the RNeasy kit and about 0.5 to 1 ug was reverse transcribed using random hexamers. TCRdb reprocessed the public reads (quality trimming at Q25 with fastp, clone calling with MiXCR) and kept in-frame beta chains. Every entry covers one CDR3 protein and lists the most common genes and DNA from its rows. The table for this sample lists roughly 200,000 distinct CDR3 sequences; roughly 94% of them were counted only once. The ten top clones hold approximately 0.094% of the sample. Sequencing input: CD4+ T cells from PBMCs. The source is a human donor in good health.

This chain uses TRBV24-1 with TRBJ2-1; a possible D gene is TRBD2 (6 bases). From germline, CDR1 is KGHDR and CDR2 SFDVKD. Trimming cost V 3 bases and J 8 bases, with 13 bases left between them. This CDR3 comprises 14 residues. CDR3 residues: CATSDRTLAYEQFF. The DNA for the CDR3 is TGTGCCACCAGTGATAGAACCCTAGCGTATGAGCAGTTCTTC.

The V call is TRBV4-2, the J call TRBJ2-1, with TRBD2 as a possible D gene (5 bases). The CDR3 contains 16 residues. V gave up 0 bases and J gave up 3 bases, with 12 bases separating them. Germline V CDR1 and CDR2: LGHNA, YNFKEQ. The CDR3 DNA reads TGTGCCAGCAGCCAAGATTCAGGCGGGCTCTACAATGAGCAGTTCTTC. It encodes CASSQDSGGLYNEQFF.

The chain recombines TRBV5-1 with TRBJ2-1; TRBD1 matches at 7 bases. CDR1 is SGHRS and CDR2 is YFSETQ in the germline V gene. J lost 5 bases, V lost 0 bases, and 5 bases had no gene match. The CDR3 is 15 residues long. CDR3 sequence: CASSLGQGRHNEQFF. The CDR3 DNA sequence: TGCGCCAGCAGCTTGGGACAGGGTAGGCACAATGAGCAGTTCTTC.

V is TRBV5-1 and J is TRBJ2-7, with 8 bases that match TRBD1. J lost 3 bases, V lost 1 base, and 3 bases had no gene match. The CDR3 runs 14 residues. Germline assignment: CDR1 SGHRS and CDR2 YFSETQ. The DNA of the CDR3 is TGCGCCAGCAGCTTGACAGGGGGGAACTACGAGCAGTACTTC. This encodes CASSLTGGNYEQYF.

The chain employs TRBV7-2 and TRBJ2-5, with D unclear. The CDR3 sequence is 14 residues long. The V end lost 2 bases, the J end lost 0 bases, and 7 bases lay between the germline ends. Per germline, CDR1 SGHTA and CDR2 FQGNSA. The CDR3 spells CASSLQGNQETQYF. The CDR3 DNA sequence: TGTGCCAGCAGCTTACAAGGGAACCAAGAGACCCAGTACTTC.

This chain uses TRBV7-2 with TRBJ2-2; no firm D call. V lost 1 base, J lost 5 bases, and 5 bases lay in between. CDR1 SGHTA and CDR2 FQGNSA come from the germline V gene. The length of the CDR3 is 13 residues. CDR3 DNA sequence: TGTGCCAGCAGCTTAGTCCCGACCGGGGAGCTGTTTTTT. Protein: CASSLVPTGELFF.

The CDR3 protein is CASSLPTDGSYEQYF. CDR3 DNA: TGTGCCAGCAGTTTACCGACGGATGGGTCCTACGAGCAGTACTTC. The chain is built from TRBV28 and TRBJ2-7; no firm D call. Trimming pared 2 bases from V and 1 base from J, leaving 12 bases between. Germline CDR1 MDHEN, CDR2 SYDVKM. This CDR3 comprises 15 residues.

The chain joins TRBV29-1 to TRBJ1-1; possible D gene TRBD1, 6 bases. The CDR3 totals 13 residues. Trimming took 5 bases from V and 3 from J, leaving 13 bases between them. In germline, CDR1 is SQVTM, CDR2 ANQGSEA. The CDR3 DNA is TGCAGCGTTCCGGGTCGGGGGCACACTGAAGCTTTCTTT. This gives the protein CSVPGRGHTEAFF. Variable domain in full (rest from reference TRBV29-1 and TRBJ1-1): SAVISQKPSRDICQRGTSLTIQCQVDSQVTMMFWYRQQPGQSLTLIATANQGSEATYESGFVIDKFPISRPNLTFSTLTVSNMSPEDSSIYLCSVPGRGHTEAFFGQGTRLTVV.

This clonotype was counted a single time. The J gene is TRBJ2-3, the V gene TRBV20-1, with TRBD2 identical over 9 bases. CDR1 and CDR2 from the germline V gene are DFQATT and SNEGSKA (reference sequence). The CDR3 contains 14 residues. V shed 4 bases and J 2 bases; nucleotides not matched to a gene: 4. The CDR3 coding sequence is TGCAGTGCTACGGCTAGCGGGGTCACAGATACGCAGTATTTT. Protein product: CSATASGVTDTQYF.

The chain links TRBV6-5 to TRBJ2-3; tentative D call: TRBD1 (6 bases). The V end lost 1 base, the J end lost 6 bases, and 14 bases lay between the germline ends. This CDR3 is 15 amino acids long. In germline, CDR1 is MNHEY, CDR2 SVGAGI. The CDR3 sequence is CASSYFGQRADTQYF. The CDR3 coding sequence is TGTGCCAGCAGTTACTTCGGACAGAGGGCGGATACGCAGTATTTT.